Only a few counts were recorded for the clone carrying this T cell receptor beta chain. The data were produced by immunoSEQ multiplex PCR, yet TCRdb's version contains in-frame clones alone and is incomplete. The data contain about 38,000 clones, about 76% of them singletons. V lost 6 bases and J 5 bases, leaving 5 bases between the germline ends. The CDR3 has 12 residues. From germline, CDR1 is MDHEN and CDR2 SYDVKM. The data were taken from a study of blood T cell repertoires in COVID-19. The chain carries TRBV28 and TRBJ1-6; D unclear. Material for sequencing was peripheral blood. The receptor was isolated from a man aged 65 to 79 with COVID-19, enrolled during active disease. The CDR3 DNA is TGTGCCAGCAGGGAGCATAATTCACCCCTCCACTTT. Its protein product is CASREHNSPLHF.